This T cell receptor beta chain was retrieved from a study of regulatory T cells in long-lasting Graves disease. Study summary: Graves' patients (newly diagnosed) had been on antithyroid drugs under 3 months.

Regarding time point: newly diagnosed GD, antithyroid drugs for less than 3 months. Extracted RNA from PBMCs served as the source of the TCR library. Patients came through an endocrinology department, and that department was in Xi'an, China. Points from the study as a whole: Persistent patients had a count of shared public clonotypes (more than 2,500) that exceeded that of new patients (about 870).

The CDR3 extends over 15 amino acids. In germline, CDR1 is SSHAT, CDR2 FNYEAQ (reference sequence). Worth noting for this clonotype: Antigen: not known. Mismatch with germline at one junction end may stem from a read error.

Investigators prepared the TCR beta libraries by applying iRepertoire HTBI primers and Arm-PCR of CDR3 regions. TCRdb ran MiXCR on the multiplex PCR reads and lists one entry per CDR3 protein. The sample has approximately 490,000 distinct CDR3 sequences, roughly 15% seen once. The sample also formed part of further work on T cells in Graves' hyperthyroidism and ophthalmopathy.

The sample in question was peripheral blood mononuclear cells (PBMCs), obtained at new diagnosis, from a patient treated with antithyroid drugs. The gene calls are TRBV7-7 and TRBJ2-5, with D possibly matching TRBD1 (6 bases). The TCR comes from a middle-aged man with Graves disease. The CDR3 sequence: CASSAWDKLQETQYF. The CDR3 nucleotides are TGTGCTAGCAGCGCCTGGGACAAGCTTCAAGAGACCCAGTACTTC.